Presented here are 28 T cell receptor beta chains from one specimen sequenced in a study of T-cell reconstitution after alpha-beta-depleted transplantation in children. Using unique molecular identifiers, the investigators prepared the TCRbeta library. TCRdb reanalysed the PCR reads using MiXCR and keeps one entry per CDR3 protein. The table has 60,000 to 100,000 distinct CDR3 sequences, 15% to 20% seen once. The sequences come from PBMCs, mostly from graft donor cells, collected 360 days after TCRalphabeta/CD19-depleted stem cell transplant. Source of these receptors: a male patient aged 2 to 9 who had a stem cell transplant for acute lymphoblastic leukemia, so the T cells may come from the graft donor.

V and J are TRBV25-1 and TRBJ1-4, with D possibly being TRBD1 (6 bases). Germline assignment: CDR1 MGHDK and CDR2 SYGVNS. Trimming cost V 0 bases and J 6 bases, with 14 bases left between them. This CDR3 contains 16 residues. CDR3 in DNA: TGTGCCAGCAGTGAATATACGGGGGCGTACGATGAAAAACTGTTTTTT. Translation: CASSEYTGAYDEKLFF.

The J gene is TRBJ2-5, the V gene TRBV5-6; D is possibly TRBD1 (5 bases). Trimming stripped 0 bases from V and 4 bases from J, with 13 bases between. CDR3 length: 15 residues. Germline V gene sequence: CDR1 SGHDT, CDR2 YYEEEE. CDR3 sequence: CASSLGPSGPETQYF. CDR3 in DNA: TGTGCCAGCAGCTTGGGGCCTTCAGGGCCAGAGACCCAGTACTTC.

This clonotype was seen a few times. V usage is TRBV5-1 and J usage is TRBJ2-2; D ambiguous. The CDR3 totals 16 residues. V shed 4 bases and J shed 1 base, with 14 bases lying between them. Germline V gene data show CDR1 as SGHRS and CDR2 as YFSETQ. CDR3 nucleotides: TGCGCCAGCAGCCCCTTAGCTAGAGGGAACACCGGGGAGCTGTTTTTT. Amino acid sequence: CASSPLARGNTGELFF.

This clonotype was counted between two and nine times. As DNA, the CDR3 is TGTGCCAGCAGCGGCAGACACAGGGGTGGGACTGAAGCTTTCTTT. It translates to CASSGRHRGGTEAFF. The rearrangement uses TRBV11-2 and TRBJ1-1; the match to TRBD1 covers 7 bases. This CDR3 contains 15 residues. Germline assignment: CDR1 SGHAT and CDR2 FQNNGV. V was clipped by 5 bases and J by 5 bases; unmatched bases: 11. Looking up the rest from reference TRBV11-2 and TRBJ1-1 gives the full variable domain: EAGVAQSPRYKIIEKRQSVAFWCNPISGHATLYWYQQILGQGPKLLIQFQNNGVVDDSQLPKDRFSAERLKGVDSTLKIQPAKLEDSAVYLCASSGRHRGGTEAFFGQGTRLTVV.

V and J are TRBV30 and TRBJ2-2; D possibly corresponds to TRBD1 (6 bases). Deletions cut 3 bases from V and 1 base from J, with 12 bases between. The CDR3 spans 15 residues. CDR1 and CDR2 (germline): GTSNPN, SVGIG (reference sequence). Here the CDR3 reads CAWSPGHLNTGELFF. The DNA for the CDR3 is TGTGCCTGGAGCCCGGGACACCTGAACACCGGGGAGCTGTTTTTT.

The count of this clonotype is one. The DNA for the CDR3 is TGTGCCAGCAGCCCCCGGGGAATATCGTACTCACCCCTCCACTTT. Its translation: CASSPRGISYSPLHF. The chain recombines TRBV12-3 or TRBV12-4 with TRBJ1-6; D ambiguous. V lost 6 bases and J 10 bases, leaving 19 bases between the germline ends. The CDR3 totals 15 residues.

The J gene is TRBJ2-1, the V gene TRBV12-3 or TRBV12-4; TRBD2 matches at 9 bases. Trimming took 8 bases from V and 5 from J; bases not matched to a gene: 10. The CDR3 length is 15 residues. The chain's CDR3 is CASSPGASGNNEQFF. In nucleotides, the CDR3 is TGTGCCAGCTCACCTGGGGCTAGCGGGAACAATGAGCAGTTCTTC.

The J gene is TRBJ2-3, the V gene TRBV11-2, with D perhaps TRBD2 (6 bases). CDR1 is SGHAT, CDR2 FQNNGV, per germline. The CDR3 spans 19 residues. Trimming left V 5 bases short and J 2 bases short, with 26 bases between. The chain's CDR3 is CASSVSGRSEGSYTDTQYF. CDR3 DNA sequence: TGTGCCAGCAGCGTAAGTGGCCGGTCGGAGGGTTCCTACACAGATACGCAGTATTTT.

The genes are TRBV20-1 and TRBJ1-6; no reliable D call. This CDR3 comprises 15 residues. V was trimmed by 1 base and J by 7 bases, leaving 14 bases between them. Germline CDR1 reads DFQATT; CDR2 reads SNEGSKA (reference sequence). The DNA for the CDR3 is TGCAGTGCTAGAGGACTTGACGGAATCAATTCACCCCTCCACTTT. It translates to CSARGLDGINSPLHF.

This clonotype has only a few counts. V usage is TRBV7-9 and J usage is TRBJ2-6; D gene unclear. V lost 6 bases to trimming and J lost 12 bases, with 18 bases between them. CDR1 is SEHNR, CDR2 FQNEAQ, per germline (reference sequence). This CDR3 is 14 amino acids long. The CDR3 loop is CASSLTLRSIVLTF. As DNA, the CDR3 is TGTGCCAGCAGTCTAACCCTGCGGAGCATCGTCCTGACTTTC.

This clonotype was observed at least ten times. The gene calls are TRBV7-9 and TRBJ2-7, with 11 nucleotides matching TRBD1. This CDR3 is 15 amino acids long. The germline gives CDR1 SEHNR, CDR2 FQNEAQ (reference sequence). The V and J ends lost 1 base and 3 bases, in that order; junction bases with no gene match: 2. The CDR3 region is CASSLGGTGGYEQYF. The CDR3 nucleotides are TGTGCCAGCAGCTTAGGCGGGACAGGGGGCTACGAGCAGTACTTC.

Many counts were recorded for this clonotype. This chain links TRBV28 with TRBJ2-3; 10 bases align to TRBD2. The germline V gene has CDR1 MDHEN and CDR2 SYDVKM. After removal of 7 bases from V and 0 bases from J, the junction contained 7 bases not matched to a gene. The CDR3 is made up of 16 amino acids. The CDR3, as DNA: TGTGCCAGCAAGGAAGCGGGAGGGCCTAGCACAGATACGCAGTATTTT. The encoded protein is CASKEAGGPSTDTQYF. Using reference TRBV28 and TRBJ2-3 for the parts outside the CDR3, the full variable domain is DVKVTQSSRYLVKRTGEKVFLECVQDMDHENMFWYRQDPGLGLRLIYFSYDVKMKEKGDIPEGYSVSREKKERFSLILESASTNQTSMYLCASKEAGGPSTDTQYFGPGTRLTVL.

Ten or more counts support this clonotype. This chain connects TRBV11-1 to TRBJ1-2; 7 bases map to TRBD1. CDR1 is SGHAT, CDR2 FQDESV, per germline (reference sequence). With 5 bases clipped from V and 5 bases from J, the junction kept 11 bases outside the gene matches. The CDR3 is made up of 15 amino acids. CDR3 in DNA: TGTGCCAGCAGCATGGCCGGACAGGTTTTTTATGGCTACACCTTC. It yields the protein CASSMAGQVFYGYTF.

The chain combines TRBV5-1 with TRBJ1-1, with 8 bases matching TRBD1. Trimming took 4 bases from V and 6 from J; bases not matched to a gene: 14. This CDR3 spans 16 amino acids. The germline CDR1 and CDR2 sequences are SGHRS and YFSETQ. The CDR3 DNA follows: TGCGCCAGCAGCCCCGGACAGGGTCCCCTTCTATCTGAAGCTTTCTTT. Its translation: CASSPGQGPLLSEAFF. The whole variable domain, remainder taken from reference TRBV5-1 and TRBJ1-1, is KAGVTQTPRYLIKTRGQQVTLSCSPISGHRSVSWYQQTPGQGLQFLFEYFSETQRNKGNFPGRFSGRQFSNSRSEMNVSTLELGDSALYLCASSPGQGPLLSEAFFGQGTRLTVV.

The chain has TRBV27 and TRBJ2-5, with 7 bases matching TRBD1. Germline CDR1 MNHEY, CDR2 SMNVEV (reference sequence). The length of the CDR3 is 14 residues. Losses at the gene ends were 2 bases for V and 2 bases for J; bases not matched to a gene: 2. The CDR3 DNA reads TGTGCCAGCAGTTTAAGGGGGCCTCAAGAGACCCAGTACTTC. Translating it yields CASSLRGPQETQYF.

V and J are TRBV29-1 and TRBJ2-5; a possible D gene is TRBD1 (6 bases). The CDR3 is made up of 12 amino acids. Trimming removed 7 bases at V and 0 bases at J, with 9 bases between. Germline V gives CDR1 SQVTM, CDR2 ANQGSEA. CDR3 nucleotides: TGCAGCGGGGGACACCACCAAGAGACCCAGTACTTC. Translated: CSGGHHQETQYF.

This clonotype came up a few times. The V and J genes are TRBV5-1 and TRBJ1-2; 8 bases align to TRBD1. V shed 3 bases and J 3 bases; nucleotides not matched to a gene: 19. Germline V lookup: CDR1 SGHRS, CDR2 YFSETQ. The CDR3 is 19 amino acids. DNA for the CDR3: TGCGCCAGCAGCTCCAACGGCGACAGGGGAAATTTAATTTACTATGGCTACACCTTC. Its translation: CASSSNGDRGNLIYYGYTF. The complete variable domain, with remaining parts taken from reference TRBV5-1 and TRBJ1-2, reads KAGVTQTPRYLIKTRGQQVTLSCSPISGHRSVSWYQQTPGQGLQFLFEYFSETQRNKGNFPGRFSGRQFSNSRSEMNVSTLELGDSALYLCASSSNGDRGNLIYYGYTFGSGTRLTVV.

This clonotype was found a few times. The rearrangement uses TRBV12-3 or TRBV12-4 and TRBJ1-6, with a weak D call TRBD1 (5 bases). The CDR3 extends over 16 amino acids. The V end was cut by 6 bases, the J end by 0 bases, with 12 bases between. The CDR3 nucleotides are TGTGCCAGCAGGACGCAGGGCGGCTCCTATAATTCACCCCTCCACTTT. Protein sequence: CASRTQGGSYNSPLHF.

This clonotype was detected ten times or more. The genes are TRBV3-1 and TRBJ2-4; no definite D call. CDR3 length: 17 amino acids. Germline loops: CDR1 LGHDT, CDR2 YNNKEL (reference sequence). V was pared by 4 bases and J by 1 base, with 17 bases between. CDR3 coding DNA: TGTGCCAGCAGCCCGTACCTGACTTCCCCTGCCAAAAACATTCAGTACTTC. Translated: CASSPYLTSPAKNIQYF. The full variable domain, rest sourced from reference TRBV3-1 and TRBJ2-4, is DTAVSQTPKYLVTQMGNDKSIKCEQNLGHDTMYWYKQDSKKFLKIMFSYNNKELIINETVPNRFSPKSPDKAHLNLHINSLELGDSAVYFCASSPYLTSPAKNIQYFGAGTRLSVL.

The chain is built from TRBV27 and TRBJ2-7; perhaps D is TRBD1 or TRBD2 (5 bases each). Trimming cost V 5 bases and J 2 bases, with 28 bases left between them. CDR1 is MNHEY, CDR2 SMNVEV, per germline (reference sequence). This CDR3 spans 19 amino acids. CDR3 sequence: CASSRFHGTTHLSTYEQYF. CDR3 DNA: TGTGCCAGCAGTCGATTCCACGGGACGACACATCTATCTACCTACGAGCAGTACTTC.

This clonotype was observed a few times. The chain uses TRBV7-9 and TRBJ2-1, with 7 positions matching TRBD2. The CDR3 spans 15 residues. With 8 bases clipped from V and 5 bases from J, the junction kept 12 bases outside the gene matches. The germline V gene has CDR1 SEHNR and CDR2 FQNEAQ (reference sequence). The CDR3, as DNA: TGTGCCAGCGACCTCGGTCTAGCGGTAAACAATGAGCAGTTCTTC. Translated, it gives CASDLGLAVNNEQFF.

A few counts support this clonotype. The V gene is TRBV20-1, the J gene TRBJ1-1; 7 nucleotides align to TRBD1. Germline trimming cut 7 bases from V and 0 bases from J; bases unmatched to any gene: 11. The germline V gene encodes CDR1 DFQATT and CDR2 SNEGSKA (reference sequence). The length of the CDR3 is 15 residues. CDR3 in amino acids: CSVGGYRGLNTEAFF. In nucleotides, the CDR3 is TGCAGTGTCGGGGGCTACAGGGGTCTGAACACTGAAGCTTTCTTT.

This clonotype was counted between two and nine times. V gene TRBV3-1 combines with J gene TRBJ2-1, with TRBD2 identical over 12 bases. The CDR3 spans 15 residues. CDR1 is LGHDT and CDR2 is YNNKEL in the germline V gene (reference sequence). Trimming cost V 8 bases and J 6 bases; bases outside gene matches: 8. CDR3 amino acids: CASGKRLAGANEQFF. Here the CDR3 DNA reads TGTGCCAGCGGTAAAAGACTAGCGGGAGCCAATGAGCAGTTCTTC.

The chain joins TRBV4-1 to TRBJ2-7; D may be TRBD2 (6 bases). Germline CDR1 is MGHRA and CDR2 is YSYEKL. Trimming removed 0 bases at V and 4 bases at J, with 13 bases between. The CDR3 runs 15 residues. The CDR3 loop is CASSQDGRRAYEQYF. DNA for the CDR3: TGCGCCAGCAGCCAAGACGGGAGAAGGGCTTACGAGCAGTACTTC.

The chain recombines TRBV27 with TRBJ2-2; no clear D gene. This CDR3 is built from 15 residues. Trimming stripped 6 bases from V and 2 bases from J, with 13 bases between. The germline gives CDR1 MNHEY, CDR2 SMNVEV (reference sequence). The CDR3 reads CASRLTNYNTGELFF. The CDR3, as DNA: TGTGCCAGCAGACTGACAAATTACAACACCGGGGAGCTGTTTTTT.

The chain combines TRBV11-1 with TRBJ2-6; 8 nucleotides align to TRBD1. The CDR3 loop spans 19 amino acids. Germline CDR1 and CDR2: SGHAT and FQDESV (reference sequence). The V segment lost 1 base and the J segment 1 base; nucleotides outside the gene matches: 9. The CDR3 here is CASSLVGGQGNSGANVLTF. The CDR3 DNA sequence: TGTGCCAGCAGCTTAGTTGGCGGACAGGGTAATTCTGGGGCCAACGTCCTGACTTTC.

A few counts support this clonotype. The chain recombines TRBV12-3 or TRBV12-4 with TRBJ2-6; D is perhaps TRBD1 or TRBD2 (5 bases each). The V gene lost 3 bases and the J gene lost 4 bases, with 10 bases spanning the gap. The length of the CDR3 is 15 residues. CDR3 in amino acids: CASSFLGDGANVLTF. Written as DNA, the CDR3 is TGTGCCAGCAGTTTCTTAGGGGACGGGGCCAACGTCCTGACTTTC.

This clonotype occurred many times. V and J are TRBV12-3 or TRBV12-4 and TRBJ2-1, with 8 positions matching TRBD1. J was trimmed by 12 bases and V by 3 bases; bases with no gene match: 10. The CDR3 loop spans 14 amino acids. CDR3 residues: CASSFFHTGGRQFF. CDR3 in DNA: TGTGCCAGCAGTTTCTTCCACACAGGGGGTCGGCAGTTCTTC.